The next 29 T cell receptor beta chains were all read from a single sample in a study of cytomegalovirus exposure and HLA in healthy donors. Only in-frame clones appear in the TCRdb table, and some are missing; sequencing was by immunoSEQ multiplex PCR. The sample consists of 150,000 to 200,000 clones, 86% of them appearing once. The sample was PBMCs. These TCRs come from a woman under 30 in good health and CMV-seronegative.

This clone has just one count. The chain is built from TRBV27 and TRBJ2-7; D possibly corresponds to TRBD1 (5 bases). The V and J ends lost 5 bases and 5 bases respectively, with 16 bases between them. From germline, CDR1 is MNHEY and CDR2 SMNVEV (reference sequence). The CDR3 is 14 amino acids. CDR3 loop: CASSPHGALNEQYF. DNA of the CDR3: TGTGCCAGCAGTCCCCATGGGGCCTTAAACGAGCAGTACTTC.

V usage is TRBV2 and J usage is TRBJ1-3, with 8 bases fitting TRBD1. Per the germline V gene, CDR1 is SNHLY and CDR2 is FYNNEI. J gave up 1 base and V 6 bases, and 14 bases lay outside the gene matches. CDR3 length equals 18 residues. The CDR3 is CASRGAMGTGGSGNTIYF. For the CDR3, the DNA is TGTGCCAGCAGAGGAGCTATGGGGACAGGAGGGTCTGGAAACACCATATATTTT.

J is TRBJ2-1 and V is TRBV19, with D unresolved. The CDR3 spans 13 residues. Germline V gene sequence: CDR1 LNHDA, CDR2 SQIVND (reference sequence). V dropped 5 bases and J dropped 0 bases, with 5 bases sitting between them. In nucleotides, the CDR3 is TGTGCCAGTAGTCCCCTCTCCTACAATGAGCAGTTCTTC. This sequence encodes CASSPLSYNEQFF.

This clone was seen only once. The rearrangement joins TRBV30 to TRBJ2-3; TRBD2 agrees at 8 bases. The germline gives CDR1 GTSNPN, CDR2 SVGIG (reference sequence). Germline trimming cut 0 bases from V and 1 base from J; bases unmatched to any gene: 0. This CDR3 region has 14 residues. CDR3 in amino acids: CAWSVLAGTDTQYF. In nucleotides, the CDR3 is TGTGCCTGGAGTGTACTAGCGGGCACAGATACGCAGTATTTT.

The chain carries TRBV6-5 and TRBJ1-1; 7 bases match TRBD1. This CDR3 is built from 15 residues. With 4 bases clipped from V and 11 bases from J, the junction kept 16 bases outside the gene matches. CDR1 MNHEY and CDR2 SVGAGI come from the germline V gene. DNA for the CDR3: TGTGCCAGCAGTTCACAGGGGCCCCGACAATCTGTGGCTTTCTTT. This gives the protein CASSSQGPRQSVAFF.

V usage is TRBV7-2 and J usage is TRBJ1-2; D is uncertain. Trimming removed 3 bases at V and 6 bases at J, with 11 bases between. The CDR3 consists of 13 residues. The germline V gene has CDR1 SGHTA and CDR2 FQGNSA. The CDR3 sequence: CASSFRRGDGYTF. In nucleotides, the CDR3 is TGTGCCAGCAGCTTTCGGCGGGGTGATGGCTACACCTTC.

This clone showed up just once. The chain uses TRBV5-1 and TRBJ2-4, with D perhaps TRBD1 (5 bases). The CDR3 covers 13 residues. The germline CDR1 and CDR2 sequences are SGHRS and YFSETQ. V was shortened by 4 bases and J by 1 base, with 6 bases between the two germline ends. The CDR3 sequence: CASSPGAKNIQYF. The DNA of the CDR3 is TGCGCCAGCAGCCCAGGGGCCAAAAACATTCAGTACTTC.

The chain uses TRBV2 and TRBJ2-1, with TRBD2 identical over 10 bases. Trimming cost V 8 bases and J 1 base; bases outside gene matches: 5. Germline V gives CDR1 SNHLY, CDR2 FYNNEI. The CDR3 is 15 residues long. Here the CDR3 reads CASRRTSGSYNEQFF. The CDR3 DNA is TGTGCCAGCCGCCGGACTAGCGGTTCCTACAATGAGCAGTTCTTC.

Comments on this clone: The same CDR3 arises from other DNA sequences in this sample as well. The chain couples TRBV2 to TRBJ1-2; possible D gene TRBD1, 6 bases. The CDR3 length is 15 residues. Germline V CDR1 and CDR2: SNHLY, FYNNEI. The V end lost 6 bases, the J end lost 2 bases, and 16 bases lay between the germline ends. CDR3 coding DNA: TGTGCCAGCAGCGGTGCAGGGGCCCCGAACTATGGCTACACCTTC. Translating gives CASSGAGAPNYGYTF.

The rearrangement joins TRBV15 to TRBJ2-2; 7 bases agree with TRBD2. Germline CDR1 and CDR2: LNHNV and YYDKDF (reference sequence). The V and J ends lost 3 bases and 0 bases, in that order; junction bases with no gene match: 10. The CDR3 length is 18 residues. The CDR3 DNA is TGTGCCACCAGCAGGGGATTTCCTAGCGGCGCGAACACCGGGGAGCTGTTTTTT. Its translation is CATSRGFPSGANTGELFF.

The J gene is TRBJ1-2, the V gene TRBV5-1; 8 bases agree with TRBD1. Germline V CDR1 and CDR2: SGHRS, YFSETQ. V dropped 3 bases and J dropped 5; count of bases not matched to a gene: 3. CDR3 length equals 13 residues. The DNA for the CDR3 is TGCGCCAGCAGCTCGGACAGGGTATATGGCTACACCTTC. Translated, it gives CASSSDRVYGYTF.

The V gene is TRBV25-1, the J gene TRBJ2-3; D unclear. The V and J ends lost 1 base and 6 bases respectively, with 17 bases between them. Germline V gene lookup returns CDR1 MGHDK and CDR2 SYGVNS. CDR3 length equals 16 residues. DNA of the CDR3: TGTGCCAGCAGTGAATCAGGCAGCCAAAAATGGGATACGCAGTATTTT. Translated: CASSESGSQKWDTQYF.

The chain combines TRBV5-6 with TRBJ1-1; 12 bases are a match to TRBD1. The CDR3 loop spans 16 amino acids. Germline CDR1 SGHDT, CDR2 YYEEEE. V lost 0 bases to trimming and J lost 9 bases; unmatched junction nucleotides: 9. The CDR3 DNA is TGTGCCAGCAGCTTGGCCTCCCCGGGACAGGGGGCCCAAGCTTTCTTT. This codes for CASSLASPGQGAQAFF.

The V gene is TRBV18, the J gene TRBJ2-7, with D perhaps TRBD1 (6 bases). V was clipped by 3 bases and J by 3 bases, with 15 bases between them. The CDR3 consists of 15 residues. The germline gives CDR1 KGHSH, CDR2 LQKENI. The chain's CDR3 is CASSPIDRTGYEQYF. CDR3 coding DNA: TGTGCCAGCTCACCGATAGACAGGACTGGCTACGAGCAGTACTTC.

This CDR3 reads CASSEVGRPRGGQPQHF. CDR3 coding DNA: TGCGCCAGCAGTGAGGTGGGCAGACCCCGGGGAGGTCAGCCCCAGCATTTT. The gene calls are TRBV10-2 and TRBJ1-5; D is unclear. Germline V gene lookup returns CDR1 WSHSY and CDR2 SAAADI. Trimming took off 2 bases at V and 6 bases at J, with 20 bases between the two ends. The CDR3 sequence is 17 residues long.

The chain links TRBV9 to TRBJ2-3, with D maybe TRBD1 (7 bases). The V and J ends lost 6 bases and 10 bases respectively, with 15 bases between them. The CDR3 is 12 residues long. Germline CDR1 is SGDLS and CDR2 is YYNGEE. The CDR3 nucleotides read TGTGCCAGCACCTCGGGGGACAGATCGCAGTATTTT. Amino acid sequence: CASTSGDRSQYF.

The DNA of the CDR3 is TGCGCCAGCAAATCAGCCAGACTTAATGAAAAACTGTTTTTT. It encodes CASKSARLNEKLFF. V is TRBV5-1 and J is TRBJ1-4; D gene ambiguous. CDR1 is SGHRS and CDR2 is YFSETQ in the germline V gene. The CDR3 runs 14 residues. Trimming left V 6 bases short and J 4 bases short, with 13 bases between.

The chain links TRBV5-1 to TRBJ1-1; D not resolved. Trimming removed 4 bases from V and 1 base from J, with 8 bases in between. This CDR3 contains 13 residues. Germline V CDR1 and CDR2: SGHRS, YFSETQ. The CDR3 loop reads CASSEGTNTEAFF. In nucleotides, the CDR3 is TGCGCCAGCAGCGAGGGTACGAACACTGAAGCTTTCTTT.

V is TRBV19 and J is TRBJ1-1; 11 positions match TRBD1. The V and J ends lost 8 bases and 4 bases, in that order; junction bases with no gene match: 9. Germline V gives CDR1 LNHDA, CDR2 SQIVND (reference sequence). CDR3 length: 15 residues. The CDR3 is CASGWTGGGGTEAFF. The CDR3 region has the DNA TGTGCCAGTGGCTGGACAGGGGGCGGCGGCACTGAAGCTTTCTTT.

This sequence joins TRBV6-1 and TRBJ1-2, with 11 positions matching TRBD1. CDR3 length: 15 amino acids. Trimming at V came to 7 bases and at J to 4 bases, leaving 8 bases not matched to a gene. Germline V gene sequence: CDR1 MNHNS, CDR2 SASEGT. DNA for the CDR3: TGTGCCAGCACCGGGACAGGGGGTGTATTCTATGGCTACACCTTC. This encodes CASTGTGGVFYGYTF.

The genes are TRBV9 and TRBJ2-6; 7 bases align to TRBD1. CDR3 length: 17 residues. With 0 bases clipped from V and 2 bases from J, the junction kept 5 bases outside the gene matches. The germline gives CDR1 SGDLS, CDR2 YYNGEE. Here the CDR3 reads CASSVGEGAAGANVLTF. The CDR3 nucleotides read TGTGCCAGCAGCGTAGGAGAGGGGGCAGCTGGGGCCAACGTCCTGACTTTC.

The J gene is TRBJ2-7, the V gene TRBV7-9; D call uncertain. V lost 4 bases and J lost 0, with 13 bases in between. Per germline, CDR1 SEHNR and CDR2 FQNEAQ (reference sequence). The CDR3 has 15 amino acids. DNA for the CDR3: TGTGCCAGCAGCTATACGAGGCCCGACTCCTACGAGCAGTACTTC. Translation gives CASSYTRPDSYEQYF. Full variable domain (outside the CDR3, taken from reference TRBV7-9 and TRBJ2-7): DTGVSQNPRHKITKRGQNVTFRCDPISEHNRLYWYRQTLGQGPEFLTYFQNEAQLEKSRLLSDRFSAERPKGSFSTLEIQRTEQGDSAMYLCASSYTRPDSYEQYFGPGTRLTVT.

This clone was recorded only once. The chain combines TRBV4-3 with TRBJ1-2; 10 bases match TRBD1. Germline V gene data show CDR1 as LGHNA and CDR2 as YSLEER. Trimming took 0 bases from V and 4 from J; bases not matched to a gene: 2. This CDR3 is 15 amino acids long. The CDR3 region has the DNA TGCGCCAGCAGCCAAGATAGGGACAGGGGCTATGGCTACACCTTC. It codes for CASSQDRDRGYGYTF.

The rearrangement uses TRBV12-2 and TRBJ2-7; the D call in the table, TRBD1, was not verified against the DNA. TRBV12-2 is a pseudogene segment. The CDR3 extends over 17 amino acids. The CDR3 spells CASRLASGRTSTYEQYF. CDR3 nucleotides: TGTGCAAGTCGCTTAGCGTCTGGGCGGACATCTACCTACGAGCAGTACTTC.

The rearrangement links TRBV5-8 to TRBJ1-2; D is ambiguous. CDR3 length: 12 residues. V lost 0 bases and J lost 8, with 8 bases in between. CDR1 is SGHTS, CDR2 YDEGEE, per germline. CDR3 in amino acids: CASSLVSLGYTF. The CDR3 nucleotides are TGTGCCAGCAGCTTGGTAAGCCTCGGCTACACCTTC.

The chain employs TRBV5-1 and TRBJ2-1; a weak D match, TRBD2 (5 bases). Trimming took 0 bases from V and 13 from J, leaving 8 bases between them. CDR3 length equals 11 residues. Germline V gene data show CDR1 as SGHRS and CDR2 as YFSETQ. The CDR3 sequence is CASSLDGEQFF. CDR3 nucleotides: TGCGCCAGCAGCTTGGACGGGGAACAGTTCTTC.

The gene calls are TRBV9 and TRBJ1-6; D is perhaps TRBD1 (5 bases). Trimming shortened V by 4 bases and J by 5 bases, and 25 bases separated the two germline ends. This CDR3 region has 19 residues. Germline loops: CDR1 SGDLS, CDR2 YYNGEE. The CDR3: CASSPRGVIGGYDNSPLHF. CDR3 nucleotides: TGTGCCAGCAGCCCAAGAGGAGTTATCGGGGGATATGATAATTCACCCCTCCACTTT.

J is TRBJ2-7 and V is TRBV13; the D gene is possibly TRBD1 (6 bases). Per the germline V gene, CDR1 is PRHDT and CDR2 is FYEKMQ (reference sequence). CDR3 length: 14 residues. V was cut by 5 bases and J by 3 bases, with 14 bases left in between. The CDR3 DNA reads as TGTGCCAGCAGCCACTATGGGGACATCTACGAGCAGTACTTC. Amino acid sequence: CASSHYGDIYEQYF.

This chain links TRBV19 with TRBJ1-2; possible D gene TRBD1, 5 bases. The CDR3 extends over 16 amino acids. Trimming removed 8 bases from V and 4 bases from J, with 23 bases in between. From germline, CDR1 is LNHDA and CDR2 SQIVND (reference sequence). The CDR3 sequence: CASSRGVGYDSYGYTF. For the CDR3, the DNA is TGTGCCAGTTCCCGGGGGGTAGGGTATGACAGCTATGGCTACACCTTC.